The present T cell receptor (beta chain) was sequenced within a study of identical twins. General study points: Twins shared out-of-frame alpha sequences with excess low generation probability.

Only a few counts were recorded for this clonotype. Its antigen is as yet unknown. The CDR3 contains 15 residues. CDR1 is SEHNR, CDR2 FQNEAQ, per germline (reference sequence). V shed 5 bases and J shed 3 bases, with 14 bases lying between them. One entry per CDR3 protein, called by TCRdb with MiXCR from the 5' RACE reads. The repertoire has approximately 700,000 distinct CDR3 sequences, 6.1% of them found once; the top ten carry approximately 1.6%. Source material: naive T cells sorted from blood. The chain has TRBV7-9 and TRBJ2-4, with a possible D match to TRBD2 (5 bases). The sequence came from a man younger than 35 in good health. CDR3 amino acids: CASSPIAQGKNIQYF. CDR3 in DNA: TGTGCCAGCAGCCCAATAGCGCAAGGCAAAAACATTCAGTACTTC.